This T cell receptor (beta chain) was sequenced for a study of cytomegalovirus exposure and HLA in healthy donors. The CDR3 has 14 residues. The V gene end was trimmed by 6 bases and the J gene end by 6 bases; junction bases not matched to a gene: 9. The germline CDR1 and CDR2 sequences are SGHTA and FQGNSA. The PCR made use of 60 Vbeta and 13 Jbeta primers. The assay was immunoSEQ multiplex PCR, and TCRdb's table has in-frame clones only and misses some. The sample carries about 57,000 clones, approximately 79% recorded once. The sequence was collected from a woman aged 30 to 39 in good health and CMV-seronegative. V and J are TRBV7-2 and TRBJ2-3; 7 bases fit TRBD2. Material for sequencing was PBMCs. CDR3 loop: CASRPTWGGDTQYF. CDR3 DNA sequence: TGTGCCAGCAGGCCGACCTGGGGGGGGGATACGCAGTATTTT.